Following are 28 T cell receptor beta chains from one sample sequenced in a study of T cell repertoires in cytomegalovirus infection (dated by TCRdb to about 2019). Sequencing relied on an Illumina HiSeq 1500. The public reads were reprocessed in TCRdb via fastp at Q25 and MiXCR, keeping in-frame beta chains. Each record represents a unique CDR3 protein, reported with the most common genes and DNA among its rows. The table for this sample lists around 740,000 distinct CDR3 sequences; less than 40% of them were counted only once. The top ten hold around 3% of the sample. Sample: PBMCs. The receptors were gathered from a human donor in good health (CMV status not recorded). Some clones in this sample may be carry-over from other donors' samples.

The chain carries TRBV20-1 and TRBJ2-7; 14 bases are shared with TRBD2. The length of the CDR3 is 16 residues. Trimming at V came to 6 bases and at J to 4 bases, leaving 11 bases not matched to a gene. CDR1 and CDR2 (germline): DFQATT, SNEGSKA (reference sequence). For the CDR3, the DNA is TGCAGTGCCCGGACTAGCGGGAGGTCCCACACTTACGAGCAGTACTTC. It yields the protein CSARTSGRSHTYEQYF.

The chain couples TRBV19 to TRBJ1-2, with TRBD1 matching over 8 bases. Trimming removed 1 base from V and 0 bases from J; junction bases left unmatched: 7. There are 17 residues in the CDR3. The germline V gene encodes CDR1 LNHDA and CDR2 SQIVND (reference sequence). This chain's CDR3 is CASSIGGTGPSNYGYTF. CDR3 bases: TGTGCCAGTAGTATAGGGGGGACAGGCCCCTCTAACTATGGCTACACCTTC.

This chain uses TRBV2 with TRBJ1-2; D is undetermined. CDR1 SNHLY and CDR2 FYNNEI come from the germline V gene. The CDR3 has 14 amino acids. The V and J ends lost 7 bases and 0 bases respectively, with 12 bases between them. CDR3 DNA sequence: TGTGCCAGCACCGTCGATTATACTAACTATGGCTACACCTTC. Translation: CASTVDYTNYGYTF.

CDR3 loop: CASSLRESGANVLTF. CDR3 coding DNA: TGTGCCAGCAGCTTGAGGGAGTCTGGGGCCAACGTCCTGACTTTC. V usage is TRBV7-9 and J usage is TRBJ2-6; tentative D call: TRBD2 (5 bases). CDR1 is SEHNR, CDR2 FQNEAQ, per germline (reference sequence). Trimming stripped 3 bases from V and 1 base from J, with 7 bases between. This CDR3 spans 15 amino acids.

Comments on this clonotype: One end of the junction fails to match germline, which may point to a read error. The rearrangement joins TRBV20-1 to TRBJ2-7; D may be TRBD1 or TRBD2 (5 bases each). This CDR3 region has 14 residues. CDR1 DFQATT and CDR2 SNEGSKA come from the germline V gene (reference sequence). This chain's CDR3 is CSSSPGTRGREQYF. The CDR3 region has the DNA TGCAGTTCTAGCCCCGGGACGAGAGGGCGCGAGCAGTACTTC.

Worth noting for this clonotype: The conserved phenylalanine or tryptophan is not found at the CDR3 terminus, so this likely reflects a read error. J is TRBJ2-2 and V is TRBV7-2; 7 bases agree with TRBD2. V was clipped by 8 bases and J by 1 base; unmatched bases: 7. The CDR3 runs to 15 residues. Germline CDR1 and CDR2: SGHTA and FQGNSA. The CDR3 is CASRIASGNTGELFC. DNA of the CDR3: TGTGCCAGCCGCATCGCTAGCGGGAACACCGGGGAGCTGTTTTGT.

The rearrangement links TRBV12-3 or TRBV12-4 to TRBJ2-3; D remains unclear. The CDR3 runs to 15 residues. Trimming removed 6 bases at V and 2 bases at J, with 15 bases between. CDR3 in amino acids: CASRETFSPTDTQYF. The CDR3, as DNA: TGTGCCAGCAGGGAGACCTTCTCCCCCACAGATACGCAGTATTTT.

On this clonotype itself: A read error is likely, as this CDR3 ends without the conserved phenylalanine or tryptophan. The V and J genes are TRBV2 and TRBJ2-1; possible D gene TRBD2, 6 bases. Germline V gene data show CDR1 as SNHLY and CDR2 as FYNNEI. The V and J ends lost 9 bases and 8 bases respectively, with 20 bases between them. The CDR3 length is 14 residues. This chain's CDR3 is CASTRGGKGDEQFL. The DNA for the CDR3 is TGTGCCAGTACTAGAGGCGGGAAGGGCGATGAGCAGTTCTTA.

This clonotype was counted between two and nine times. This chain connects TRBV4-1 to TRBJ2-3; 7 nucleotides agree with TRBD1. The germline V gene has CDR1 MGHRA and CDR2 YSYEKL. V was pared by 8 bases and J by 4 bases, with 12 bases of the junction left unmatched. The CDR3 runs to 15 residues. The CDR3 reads CASRPTGKRPDTQYF. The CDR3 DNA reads TGCGCCAGCCGCCCGACAGGGAAACGACCAGATACGCAGTATTTT.

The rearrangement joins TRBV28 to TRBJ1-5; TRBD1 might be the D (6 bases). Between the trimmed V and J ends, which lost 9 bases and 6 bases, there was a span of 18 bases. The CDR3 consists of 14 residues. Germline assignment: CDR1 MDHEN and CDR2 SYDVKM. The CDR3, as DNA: TGTGCCAGTAAAGTATCAGGGGCGAGTCAGCCCCAGCATTTT. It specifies CASKVSGASQPQHF.

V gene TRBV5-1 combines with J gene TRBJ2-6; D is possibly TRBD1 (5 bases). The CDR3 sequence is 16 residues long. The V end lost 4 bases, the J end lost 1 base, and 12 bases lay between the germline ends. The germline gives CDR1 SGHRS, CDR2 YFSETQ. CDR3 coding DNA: TGCGCCAGCAGCAACCGCTCAGGGTCTGGGGCCAACGTCCTGACTTTC. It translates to CASSNRSGSGANVLTF.

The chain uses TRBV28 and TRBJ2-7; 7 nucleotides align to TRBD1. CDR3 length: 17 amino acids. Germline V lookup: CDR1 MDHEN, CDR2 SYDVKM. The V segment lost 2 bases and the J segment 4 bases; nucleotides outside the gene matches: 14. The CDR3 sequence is CASSLASDETGKYEQYF. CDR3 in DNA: TGTGCCAGCAGTTTAGCCTCGGATGAGACAGGGAAATACGAGCAGTACTTC. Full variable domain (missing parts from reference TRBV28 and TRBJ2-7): DVKVTQSSRYLVKRTGEKVFLECVQDMDHENMFWYRQDPGLGLRLIYFSYDVKMKEKGDIPEGYSVSREKKERFSLILESASTNQTSMYLCASSLASDETGKYEQYFGPGTRLTVT.

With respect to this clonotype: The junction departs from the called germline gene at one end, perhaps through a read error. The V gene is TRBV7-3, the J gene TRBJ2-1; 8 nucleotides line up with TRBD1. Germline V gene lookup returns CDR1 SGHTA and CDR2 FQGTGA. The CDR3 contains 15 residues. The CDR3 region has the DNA TGTGACAGCAGCTTATCAACAGGGGGAGGTCTTGAGCAGTTCTTC. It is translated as CDSSLSTGGGLEQFF.

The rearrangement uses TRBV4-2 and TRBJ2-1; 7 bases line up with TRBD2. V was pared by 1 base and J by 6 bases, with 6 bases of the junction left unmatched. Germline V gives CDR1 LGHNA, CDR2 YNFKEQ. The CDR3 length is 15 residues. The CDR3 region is CASSQGRGFGNEQFF. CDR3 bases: TGTGCCAGCAGCCAAGGGCGGGGGTTTGGCAATGAGCAGTTCTTC.

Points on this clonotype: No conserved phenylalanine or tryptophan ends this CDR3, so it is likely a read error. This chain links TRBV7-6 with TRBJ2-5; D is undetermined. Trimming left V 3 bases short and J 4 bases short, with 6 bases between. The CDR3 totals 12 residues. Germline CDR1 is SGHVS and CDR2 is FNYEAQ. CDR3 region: CASSFPPETQYL. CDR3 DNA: TGTGCCAGCAGCTTTCCTCCAGAGACCCAGTACCTC.

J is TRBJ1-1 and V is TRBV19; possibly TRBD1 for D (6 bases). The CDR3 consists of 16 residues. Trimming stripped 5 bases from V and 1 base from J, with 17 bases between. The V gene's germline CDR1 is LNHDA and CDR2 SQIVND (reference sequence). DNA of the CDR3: TGTGCCAGTAGTTCGAACAGGGTATTGGCGAACACTGAAGCTTTCTTT. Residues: CASSSNRVLANTEAFF.

CDR3 DNA sequence: TGTGCCAGCACCCGACAGGGGTCATATGGCTACACCTTC. Protein product: CASTRQGSYGYTF. The chain links TRBV7-2 to TRBJ1-2; TRBD1 agrees at 8 bases. CDR1 is SGHTA and CDR2 is FQGNSA in the germline V gene. The CDR3 is made up of 13 amino acids. V gave up 7 bases and J gave up 5 bases; unmatched junction bases: 6.

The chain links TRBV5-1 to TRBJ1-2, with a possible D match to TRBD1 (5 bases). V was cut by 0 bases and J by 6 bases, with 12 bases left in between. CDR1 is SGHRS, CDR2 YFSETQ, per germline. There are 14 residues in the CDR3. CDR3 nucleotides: TGCGCCAGCAGCTTGGGTTCCGGAGGGGATGGCTACACCTTC. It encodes CASSLGSGGDGYTF.

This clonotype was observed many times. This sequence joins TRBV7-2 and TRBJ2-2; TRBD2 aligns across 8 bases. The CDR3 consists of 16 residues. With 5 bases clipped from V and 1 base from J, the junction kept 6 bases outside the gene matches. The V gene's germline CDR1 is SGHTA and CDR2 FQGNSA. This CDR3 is CASSTVAGMNTGELFF. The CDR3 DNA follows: TGTGCCAGCAGCACCGTAGCGGGGATGAACACCGGGGAGCTGTTTTTT.

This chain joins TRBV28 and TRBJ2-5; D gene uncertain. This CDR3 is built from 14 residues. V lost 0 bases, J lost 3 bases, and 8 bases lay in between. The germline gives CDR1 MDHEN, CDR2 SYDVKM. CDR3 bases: TGTGCCAGCAGTTTATGGGGCATAAAAGAGACCCAGTACTTC. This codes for CASSLWGIKETQYF.

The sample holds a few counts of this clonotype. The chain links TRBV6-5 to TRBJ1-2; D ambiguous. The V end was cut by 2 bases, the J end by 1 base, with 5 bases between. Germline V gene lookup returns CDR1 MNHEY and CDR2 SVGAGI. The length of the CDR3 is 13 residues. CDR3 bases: TGTGCCAGCAGTTACACAAATAACTATGGCTACACCTTC. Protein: CASSYTNNYGYTF.

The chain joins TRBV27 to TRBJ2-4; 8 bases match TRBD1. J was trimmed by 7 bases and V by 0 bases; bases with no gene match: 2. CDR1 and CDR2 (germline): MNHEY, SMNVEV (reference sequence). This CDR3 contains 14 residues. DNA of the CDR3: TGTGCCAGCAGTTTATCGGGACAGGCCAACATTCAGTACTTC. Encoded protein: CASSLSGQANIQYF.

This CDR3 reads CASSIADRPNQPQHF. The CDR3 coding sequence is TGTGCCAGTAGTATAGCCGACAGGCCCAATCAGCCCCAGCATTTT. The chain uses TRBV19 and TRBJ1-5; D is perhaps TRBD1 (6 bases). Trimming removed 1 base from V and 3 bases from J, with 10 bases in between. Germline CDR1 reads LNHDA; CDR2 reads SQIVND (reference sequence). This CDR3 is built from 15 residues.

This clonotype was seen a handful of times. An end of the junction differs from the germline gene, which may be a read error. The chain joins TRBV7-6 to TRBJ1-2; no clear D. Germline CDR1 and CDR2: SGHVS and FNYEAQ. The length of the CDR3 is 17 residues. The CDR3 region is CASSPSREGPPNYGYTF. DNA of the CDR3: TGTGCTAGCAGCCCTAGTAGAGAGGGTCCACCAAACTATGGCTACACCTTC.

The CDR3 sequence: CASSVWGADNYGYTF. DNA for the CDR3: TGTGCCAGCAGTGTTTGGGGGGCAGACAACTATGGCTACACCTTC. The J gene is TRBJ1-2, the V gene TRBV6-8; D might be TRBD1 (6 bases). This CDR3 region has 15 residues. Germline V lookup: CDR1 MNHGY, CDR2 SAAAGT. V was shortened by 5 bases and J by 2 bases, with 15 bases between the two germline ends.

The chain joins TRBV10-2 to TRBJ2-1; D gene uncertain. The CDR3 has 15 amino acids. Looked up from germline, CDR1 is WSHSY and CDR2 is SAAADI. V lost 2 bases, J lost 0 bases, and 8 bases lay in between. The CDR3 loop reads CASSEAVSSYNEQFF. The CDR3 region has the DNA TGCGCCAGCAGTGAGGCGGTAAGCTCCTACAATGAGCAGTTCTTC.

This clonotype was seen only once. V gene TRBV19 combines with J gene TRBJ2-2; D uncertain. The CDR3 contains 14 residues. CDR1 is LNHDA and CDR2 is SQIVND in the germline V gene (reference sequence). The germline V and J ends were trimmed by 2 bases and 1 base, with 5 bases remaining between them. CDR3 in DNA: TGTGCCAGTAGTATAAAGAAGAACACCGGGGAGCTGTTTTTT. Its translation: CASSIKKNTGELFF.

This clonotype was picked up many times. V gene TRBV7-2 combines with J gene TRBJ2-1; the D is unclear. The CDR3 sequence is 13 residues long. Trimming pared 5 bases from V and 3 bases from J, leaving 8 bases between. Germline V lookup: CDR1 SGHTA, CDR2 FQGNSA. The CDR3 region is CASSPSRYNEQFF. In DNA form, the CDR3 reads TGTGCCAGCAGCCCGTCCCGCTACAATGAGCAGTTCTTC.